The T cell receptor beta chain described here comes from a study of cytomegalovirus exposure and HLA in healthy donors. At the level of the study: Tens of millions of unique TCRs, all from HLA-typed donors, were included in an early release of the data. General study findings and limits: Three CMV-associated chains proved CMV antigen-specific in vitro. The study dropped some indistinguishable V segments, TRBV6-2 and TRBV6-3 among them. Several of the most significant clusters appeared, in a later analysis, to be linked to common viral pathogens.

Use of 60 Vbeta and 13 Jbeta primers characterized the PCR. TCRdb keeps only in-frame clones here, not all; method: immunoSEQ multiplex PCR. The sample lists fewer than 90,000 clones; under 85% were seen once. About this clone itself: Its target is not known.

The CDR3 length is 14 residues. Trimming cost V 3 bases and J 5 bases; bases outside gene matches: 4. CDR1 and CDR2 from the germline V gene are SGHNT and YYREEE (reference sequence). The sequence was obtained from a male donor in good health and CMV-seronegative. What was sequenced was PBMCs. The chain joins TRBV5-4 to TRBJ2-5; 10 positions match TRBD1. The CDR3 DNA reads TGTGCCAGCAGCTCCTCGGACAGGGGGGAGACCCAGTACTTC. Translating gives CASSSSDRGETQYF.